The 20 T cell receptor beta chains listed next were all sequenced from one sample in a study of blood T cells in healthy people across ages. Combining a sample-barcoded 5' primer with a J-beta primer mix, a second PCR ran for roughly 7 to 12 cycles. TCRdb re-derived calls from the 5' RACE reads in MiXCR, one entry per CDR3 protein. Here the sample spans about 1.8 million distinct CDR3 sequences, just under 50% being singletons. Sequenced sample: blood. The source is a woman between 40 and 50 years old in good health.

This chain joins TRBV6-5 and TRBJ2-5; D call uncertain. Germline loops: CDR1 MNHEY, CDR2 SVGAGI. Trimming took off 2 bases at V and 7 bases at J, with 8 bases between the two ends. The CDR3 is 12 amino acids. CDR3 protein: CASSYARGTQYF. The CDR3 nucleotides read TGTGCCAGCAGTTACGCCCGAGGGACCCAGTACTTC.

The chain carries TRBV20-1 and TRBJ1-5; D might be TRBD1 (5 bases). The CDR3 covers 16 residues. Germline V gene lookup returns CDR1 DFQATT and CDR2 SNEGSKA (reference sequence). V lost 3 bases and J 2 bases, leaving 17 bases between the germline ends. The CDR3 nucleotides read TGCAGTGCTAGTTGGGCAGGGCTTATGGGCAATCAGCCCCAGCATTTT. Translating it yields CSASWAGLMGNQPQHF.

This rearrangement joins TRBV7-2 to TRBJ2-1; 9 bases agree with TRBD2. This CDR3 is 16 amino acids long. V shed 5 bases and J 4 bases; nucleotides not matched to a gene: 9. Germline V gene data show CDR1 as SGHTA and CDR2 as FQGNSA. The CDR3 reads CASSGILAGLYNEQFF. In DNA form, the CDR3 reads TGTGCCAGCAGCGGAATACTAGCGGGTCTATACAATGAGCAGTTCTTC.

The chain uses TRBV7-3 and TRBJ2-1; D not certain. CDR3 size: 14 residues. Germline V CDR1 and CDR2: SGHTA, FQGTGA. V was pared by 4 bases and J by 6 bases, with 13 bases between. CDR3 in amino acids: CASSSSAETNEQFF. CDR3 sequence (DNA): TGTGCCAGCAGCTCCTCCGCGGAGACCAATGAGCAGTTCTTC.

The chain joins TRBV20-1 to TRBJ1-5, with D hard to call. CDR3 length equals 13 residues. Germline V gene sequence: CDR1 DFQATT, CDR2 SNEGSKA (reference sequence). Trimming removed 4 bases at V and 6 bases at J, with 13 bases between. The CDR3 bases are TGCAGTGCTACAAACCAGGAGTTTCAGCCCCAGCATTTT. Translation gives CSATNQEFQPQHF.

V gene TRBV5-6 combines with J gene TRBJ2-5; 9 bases align to TRBD1. Trimming cost V 2 bases and J 5 bases; bases outside gene matches: 7. The CDR3 sequence is 15 residues long. Per the germline V gene, CDR1 is SGHDT and CDR2 is YYEEEE. The CDR3 spells CASSFRGTGLETQYF. CDR3 coding DNA: TGTGCCAGCAGCTTCCGTGGGACAGGGTTGGAGACCCAGTACTTC.

Only a few counts were recorded for this clonotype. This chain uses TRBV5-1 with TRBJ2-5; 9 bases are a match to TRBD1. V lost 7 bases and J lost 5; bases outside the gene matches: 12. The CDR3 length is 15 residues. Germline V gene data show CDR1 as SGHRS and CDR2 as YFSETQ. The CDR3 loop reads CASLSTGTGRETQYF. DNA for the CDR3: TGCGCCAGCCTGTCAACCGGGACAGGGAGGGAGACCCAGTACTTC.

This chain joins TRBV12-3 or TRBV12-4 and TRBJ2-3; tentative D call: TRBD2 (5 bases). The V gene lost 6 bases and the J gene lost 2 bases, with 15 bases spanning the gap. This CDR3 contains 15 residues. The CDR3 DNA reads as TGTGCCAGCAGCCCGGCCGGGGTATTCACAGATACGCAGTATTTT. This encodes CASSPAGVFTDTQYF.

The genes are TRBV27 and TRBJ2-5; D tentatively fits TRBD1 or TRBD2 (5 bases each). Looked up from germline, CDR1 is MNHEY and CDR2 is SMNVEV (reference sequence). This CDR3 region has 13 residues. Trimming cost V 6 bases and J 3 bases, with 11 bases left between them. In nucleotides, the CDR3 is TGTGCCAGCAGGGGGCGGGTTGAAGAGACCCAGTACTTC. This encodes CASRGRVEETQYF.

The table lists this clonotype with a few counts. This chain uses TRBV20-1 with TRBJ2-4; D is uncertain. From germline, CDR1 is DFQATT and CDR2 SNEGSKA (reference sequence). This CDR3 is 15 amino acids long. V gave up 7 bases and J gave up 0 bases, with 16 bases separating them. The chain's CDR3 is CSVLRPFLAKNIQYF. As DNA, the CDR3 is TGCAGTGTCCTGCGGCCTTTTCTAGCCAAAAACATTCAGTACTTC.

This clonotype showed up just a few times. The V call is TRBV4-3, the J call TRBJ1-4, with 7 nucleotides matching TRBD1. Germline values: CDR1 LGHNA, CDR2 YSLEER. The trim removed 2 bases at V and 1 base at J, leaving 4 bases unmatched. The CDR3 has 16 amino acids. The CDR3 loop is CASSQYTGVTNEKLFF. The CDR3, as DNA: TGCGCCAGCAGCCAATATACAGGGGTAACTAATGAAAAACTGTTTTTT.

This clonotype was seen a few times. The J gene is TRBJ2-1, the V gene TRBV20-1; 11 bases agree with TRBD2. The germline gives CDR1 DFQATT, CDR2 SNEGSKA (reference sequence). The CDR3 consists of 14 residues. V shed 1 base and J 4 bases; nucleotides not matched to a gene: 0. This CDR3 is CSARGTSGYNEQFF. The CDR3 bases are TGCAGTGCTAGAGGGACTAGCGGGTACAATGAGCAGTTCTTC.

The V call is TRBV20-1, the J call TRBJ1-1; unclear D gene. Germline V gives CDR1 DFQATT, CDR2 SNEGSKA (reference sequence). Trimming took 6 bases from V and 11 from J, leaving 13 bases between them. CDR3 length equals 10 residues. CDR3 in amino acids: CSAGKLNAFF. DNA for the CDR3: TGCAGTGCAGGGAAGTTGAACGCTTTCTTT.

This clonotype was seen only a few times. The rearrangement uses TRBV7-9 and TRBJ2-5; 7 bases agree with TRBD1. The V segment lost 5 bases and the J segment 4 bases; nucleotides outside the gene matches: 7. This CDR3 spans 14 amino acids. Per the germline V gene, CDR1 is SEHNR and CDR2 is FQNEAQ (reference sequence). The CDR3 spells CASSQGQIRETQYF. The DNA for the CDR3 is TGTGCCAGCAGCCAGGGACAGATTAGAGAGACCCAGTACTTC.

In this sample, this clonotype turned up a few times. This chain connects TRBV29-1 to TRBJ2-1; 8 bases line up with TRBD1. This CDR3 is built from 13 residues. Germline CDR1 reads SQVTM; CDR2 reads ANQGSEA. The V gene end was trimmed by 3 bases and the J gene end by 7 bases; junction bases not matched to a gene: 5. The CDR3 is CSVEGQVANEQFF. CDR3 nucleotide sequence: TGCAGCGTTGAGGGACAGGTGGCGAATGAGCAGTTCTTC.

The CDR3 region has the DNA TGTGCCAGCAGTTACGGGACAGGGTCTAGCAATCAGCCCCAGCATTTT. This translates into CASSYGTGSSNQPQHF. V usage is TRBV6-2 or TRBV6-3 and J usage is TRBJ1-5; 9 bases agree with TRBD1. V was clipped by 2 bases and J by 0 bases; unmatched bases: 2. Per the germline V gene, CDR1 is MNHEY and CDR2 is SVGEGT. CDR3 length: 16 residues.

The chain links TRBV27 to TRBJ2-1; D possibly corresponds to TRBD2 (6 bases). Trimming stripped 1 base from V and 2 bases from J, with 9 bases between. CDR1 is MNHEY, CDR2 SMNVEV, per germline (reference sequence). The length of the CDR3 is 15 residues. The CDR3 loop is CASSLWAGTYNEQFF. In nucleotides, the CDR3 is TGTGCCAGCAGTTTATGGGCGGGAACCTACAATGAGCAGTTCTTC.

The chain carries TRBV12-3 or TRBV12-4 and TRBJ2-7; TRBD2 agrees at 10 bases. The CDR3 covers 20 residues. Losses at the gene ends were 1 base for V and 5 bases for J; bases not matched to a gene: 20. The CDR3 region is CASSLEFPVTSGSTDDEQYF. The CDR3 DNA reads as TGTGCCAGCAGTTTAGAATTCCCGGTGACTAGCGGGTCTACCGATGACGAGCAGTACTTC.

This clonotype occurred once. The chain is built from TRBV5-1 and TRBJ2-3; D might be TRBD1 or TRBD2, each matching 7 bases. The CDR3 is 16 residues long. V lost 6 bases and J 1 base, leaving 18 bases between the germline ends. Germline V gives CDR1 SGHRS, CDR2 YFSETQ. This chain's CDR3 is CASIPGGGHGTDTQYF. DNA of the CDR3: TGCGCCAGCATCCCAGGGGGGGGTCATGGCACAGATACGCAGTATTTT.

This clonotype occurred a few times. The rearrangement joins TRBV5-1 to TRBJ1-1; possibly TRBD1 for D (6 bases). From germline, CDR1 is SGHRS and CDR2 YFSETQ. The CDR3 runs 15 residues. Trimming took 6 bases from V and 0 from J, leaving 15 bases between them. CDR3 in amino acids: CASTGSGTLNTEAFF. The CDR3 DNA reads TGCGCCAGCACCGGATCCGGGACACTGAACACTGAAGCTTTCTTT. The full variable domain, its missing parts supplied by reference TRBV5-1 and TRBJ1-1, is KAGVTQTPRYLIKTRGQQVTLSCSPISGHRSVSWYQQTPGQGLQFLFEYFSETQRNKGNFPGRFSGRQFSNSRSEMNVSTLELGDSALYLCASTGSGTLNTEAFFGQGTRLTVV.